Described below is a single T cell receptor beta chain sequence and its context. Germline CDR1 and CDR2: LNHDA and SQIVND (reference sequence). This CDR3 comprises 11 residues. V was shortened by 3 bases and J by 6 bases, with 4 bases between the two germline ends. The data derive from a study of blood T cell repertoires in COVID-19. Some clones are missing from TCRdb's copy, which holds only in-frame ones; the method was immunoSEQ multiplex PCR. The table includes fewer than 350,000 clones, approximately 91% detected once. The chain has TRBV19 and TRBJ2-3, with unresolved D. The TCR was taken from a man aged 18-30 years with active or convalescent COVID-19. Sequenced material: peripheral blood. For the CDR3, the DNA is TGTGCCAGTAGTATCCTGGATACGCAGTATTTT. Translation gives CASSILDTQYF.